This TCR beta chain was recorded in a study of blood T cell repertoires in COVID-19. Study overall: Collection of acute and convalescent COVID-19 samples took place in the United States, Italy and Spain.

Authors' processing steps: Reference gene primer amplification in the assay estimated nucleated cell counts. Only in-frame clones appear in the TCRdb table, and some are missing; sequencing was by immunoSEQ multiplex PCR. That table furnishes V, J and clone size, whereas the DNA furnished D and trimming. Here the sample spans 200,000 to 250,000 clones, approximately 87% being singletons. The CDR3 is 15 amino acids. J gave up 7 bases and V 4 bases, and 9 bases lay outside the gene matches. The germline gives CDR1 SGHKS, CDR2 YYEKEE (reference sequence). This TCR was sampled from a man between 60 and 75 years old with acute or convalescent COVID-19. Material: peripheral blood. The rearrangement joins TRBV5-5 to TRBJ1-2; 11 bases align to TRBD1. DNA of the CDR3: TGTGCCAGCAGCCGGTCGGGACAGGGGGTGGGTGGCTACACCTTC. Translation: CASSRSGQGVGGYTF.